Listed below are T cell receptor beta chains from one sample, sequenced in a study of cytomegalovirus exposure and HLA in healthy donors. TCRdb's table, derived via immunoSEQ multiplex PCR, lists solely in-frame clones and lacks some. The table has about 190,000 clones, over 70% seen once. The sample comprised PBMCs. Source of these receptors: a woman between 18 and 30 years old in good health and CMV-seronegative. Each CDR3 is given with its conserved first and last residue. The D gene is left open where the match is weak. Size tells how often a clone was seen (once, few, many) or the class of an expanded clone, and some rows leave it out.

d_gene	v_gene	abundance	j_gene	CDR3aa	CDR3nt
.	TRBV7-2	.	TRBJ1-1	CASSLGGRREAFF	TGTGCCAGCAGCTTAGGTGGGAGGCGGGAAGCTTTCTTT
.	TRBV19	.	TRBJ1-5	CASSIGGGYNQPQHF	TGTGCCAGTAGTATAGGGGGCGGATATAATCAGCCCCAGCATTTT
TRBD1	TRBV25-1	.	TRBJ1-2	CASSAPGGYYGYTF	TGTGCCAGCAGTGCCCCAGGGGGTTACTATGGCTACACCTTC
TRBD1	TRBV5-1	once	TRBJ2-7	CASSLEGQLDYEQYF	TGCGCCAGCAGCTTGGAGGGACAGTTAGACTACGAGCAGTACTTC
TRBD1	TRBV5-6	.	TRBJ1-2	CASSSQGALGGYTF	TGTGCCAGCAGCTCCCAGGGGGCTCTAGGTGGCTACACCTTC
.	TRBV7-3	.	TRBJ2-2	CASRERRDHTGELFF	TGTGCCAGCAGGGAAAGGCGGGATCACACCGGGGAGCTGTTTTTT
TRBD1	TRBV10-2	.	TRBJ1-2	CASSEGGQGSTYGYTF	TGCGCCAGCAGTGAGGGGGGACAGGGATCGACCTATGGCTACACCTTC
.	TRBV9	.	TRBJ2-3	CASSPISTDTQYF	TGTGCCAGCAGCCCCATTAGCACAGATACGCAGTATTTT
.	TRBV19	.	TRBJ2-5	CASSTGKETQYF	TGTGCCAGTAGTACAGGGAAAGAGACCCAGTACTTC
.	TRBV6-5	.	TRBJ2-3	CASSSGQADTQYF	TGTGCCAGCAGTTCGGGACAAGCAGATACGCAGTATTTT